The rows below give T cell receptor beta chains drawn from one sample of a study of blood T cell repertoires in COVID-19. The table came from immunoSEQ multiplex PCR; TCRdb's copy has only in-frame clones and leaves some out. The data contain 300,000 to 450,000 clones, 85% to 90% of them seen just once; the ten biggest clones take up 0.9% to 1.1%. Sequencing used PBMCs or T cells enriched from blood (not recorded which). Receptors originate from a man aged 18 to 29 who had recovered from COVID-19. Each CDR3 is given with its conserved first and last residue. The order of the fields is clone size, D gene, V gene, J gene, CDR3 DNA, CDR3 protein. A D gene is named only where the DNA matches it firmly. Clone size is given for some rows only: seen once, a few or many times, or a class if the clone is expanded.

NA	NA	TRBV5-6	TRBJ2-7	TGTGCCAGCAGCCCCATGTCACTGGGGGGCTACGAGCAGTACTTC	CASSPMSLGGYEQYF
NA	TRBD1	TRBV13	TRBJ1-1	TGTGCCAGCAGCGATAAGGACAGGGGGCATCTCCCTGAAGCTTTCTTT	CASSDKDRGHLPEAFF
NA	TRBD1	TRBV5-1	TRBJ1-2	TGCGCCAGCAGCAGATCAGGGGGCGATAATGGCTACACCTTC	CASSRSGGDNGYTF
NA	NA	TRBV30	TRBJ2-1	TGTGCCTGGAGTGTACTGGACCGGGGAGAGCAGTTCTTC	CAWSVLDRGEQFF
NA	NA	TRBV18	TRBJ1-1	TGTGCCAGCTCACTCTCGACAGTTCGGAACACTGAAGCTTTCTTT	CASSLSTVRNTEAFF
NA	TRBD2	TRBV7-2	TRBJ2-5	TGTGCCAGCAGCTTAGCGCGCTCTAGCGGGAGTAAGGTAGAGACCCAGTACTTC	CASSLARSSGSKVETQYF
NA	TRBD2	TRBV9	TRBJ2-1	TGTGCCAGCAGCGTAGGTAGCGGGGGATTCAATGAGCAGTTCTTC	CASSVGSGGFNEQFF
NA	NA	TRBV3-1/TRBV3-2	TRBJ2-1	TGTGCCAGCAGCCAAGATGGGAAGGGGATCTTC	CASSQDGKGIF
NA	TRBD1	TRBV6-5	TRBJ1-3	TGTGCCAGCAGTTACTCGGGACAGCGTTATGGAAACACCATATATTTT	CASSYSGQRYGNTIYF
NA	TRBD2	TRBV29-1	TRBJ2-2	TGCAGCGTGACTTCCGGGACTAGCACCGGGGAGCTGTTTTTT	CSVTSGTSTGELFF
NA	TRBD1	TRBV19	TRBJ1-3	TGTGCCAGTAGTTTCGTCGTTCATACCTGGACAGGGAGTGGAAACACCATATATTTT	CASSFVVHTWTGSGNTIYF
NA	NA	TRBV6-1	TRBJ1-2	TGTGCCAGCAGTGAAAAGGGAGCGCGGGGCTACACCTTC	CASSEKGARGYTF
NA	NA	TRBV5-1	TRBJ2-7	TGCGCCAGCAGCTTGGCCGGAGGGACCTACGAGCAGTACTTC	CASSLAGGTYEQYF
NA	NA	TRBV2	TRBJ2-5	TGTGCCAGCAGGAGCCAAGAGACCCAGTACTTC	CASRSQETQYF
NA	TRBD1	TRBV11-3	TRBJ2-6	TGTGCCAGCAGCGGGAACAGGGGGTCGAGCTCTGGGGCCAACGTCCTGACTTTC	CASSGNRGSSSGANVLTF
NA	NA	TRBV6-1	TRBJ1-2	TGTGCCAGCAGTGAAGCGGGCGCAAACTATGGCTACACCTTC	CASSEAGANYGYTF
NA	NA	TRBV11-2	TRBJ1-4	TGTGCCAGCAGCTTAGATCCAGGGGTTGAAAAACTGTTTTTT	CASSLDPGVEKLFF
NA	TRBD1	TRBV3-1/TRBV3-2	TRBJ2-7	TGTGCCAGCAGCCACGACAGGGGATCCTACGAGCAGTACTTC	CASSHDRGSYEQYF
NA	NA	TRBV6-5	TRBJ2-7	TGTGCCAGCGCGCGGGGCATATATTCCTACGAGCAGTACTTC	CASARGIYSYEQYF
NA	NA	TRBV11-2	TRBJ2-5	TGTGCCAGCAGCGGCTTTTTAGAGACCCAGTACTTC	CASSGFLETQYF
once	TRBD2	TRBV5-4	TRBJ2-7	TGTGCCAGCAGCTTGGAACTAGCGGGAGACGAGCAGTACTTC	CASSLELAGDEQYF
once	TRBD2	TRBV10-3	TRBJ2-2	TGTGCCAGAAGCCATGGGACTAGCGGGAGCACCGGGGAGCTGTTTTTT	CARSHGTSGSTGELFF
NA	NA	TRBV5-1	TRBJ2-7	TGCGCCAGCAGCCATGCTTCATCGGCAGGGGCACCCTACGAGCAGTACTTC	CASSHASSAGAPYEQYF
NA	NA	TRBV5-1	TRBJ2-3	TGCGCCAGCAGCTTGCCCGACACGCTCACAGATACGCAGTATTTT	CASSLPDTLTDTQYF
NA	TRBD1	TRBV5-6	TRBJ2-1	TGTGCCAGCAGTGAGACAGGGAACAATGAGCAGTTCTTC	CASSETGNNEQFF
once	TRBD2	TRBV2	TRBJ2-7	TGTGCCAGCAGCGTCAATGGCGGGGGGACCTACGAGCAGTACTTC	CASSVNGGGTYEQYF
NA	NA	TRBV13	TRBJ2-7	TGTGCCAGCAGCTGGCAGGGTGGCGAGCAGTACTTC	CASSWQGGEQYF
NA	NA	TRBV29-1	TRBJ1-2	TGCAGCGTTGAAGACAGGGCTGACGGCTACACCTTC	CSVEDRADGYTF
NA	NA	TRBV6-5	TRBJ1-1	TGTGCCAGCAGTCAGGGATCTGGTGAAGCTTTCTTT	CASSQGSGEAFF
NA	TRBD1	TRBV5-4	TRBJ1-1	TGTGCCAGCAGCCAGAACAGGGGTGAAGCTTTCTTT	CASSQNRGEAFF
NA	TRBD2	TRBV7-6	TRBJ2-5	TGTGCCAGCAGCCCCGGGGGGGCCCAGTACTTC	CASSPGGAQYF
NA	NA	TRBV19	TRBJ2-1	TGTGCCAGTTCTAGTGGGTCCTACAATGAGCAGTTCTTC	CASSSGSYNEQFF
NA	TRBD2	TRBV6-5	TRBJ2-7	TGTGCCAGCAGGGCGGGAGCCAAGCAGTACTTC	CASRAGAKQYF
NA	NA	TRBV28	TRBJ2-3	TGTGCCAGCAGTCCACCCGGGACTCGGGGGGCCAATACGCAGTATTTT	CASSPPGTRGANTQYF
NA	NA	TRBV6-5	TRBJ1-2	TGTGCCAGCAGTTACTCGATCTATCTAGGCTACACCTTC	CASSYSIYLGYTF
NA	NA	TRBV24-1	TRBJ2-3	TGTGCCACCAGTGGAGGGAGTAGCACAGATACGCAGTATTTT	CATSGGSSTDTQYF
NA	TRBD1	TRBV7-3	TRBJ2-6	TGTGCCAGCAGCCTTGGACAGGAATCTGGGGCCAACGTCCTGACTTTC	CASSLGQESGANVLTF
NA	NA	TRBV5-4	TRBJ2-7	TGTGCCAGCAGCTTGGCAGGGCCGGGCGGTGGGCCGCGCGAGCAGTACTTC	CASSLAGPGGGPREQYF
NA	NA	TRBV30	TRBJ1-4	TGTGCCTGGAGTCGCGGGGCCGGCGAAAAACTGTTTTTT	CAWSRGAGEKLFF
NA	NA	TRBV10-3	TRBJ1-1	TGTGCCATAGGAGGGGAGGGGAACACTGAAGCTTTCTTT	CAIGGEGNTEAFF
NA	NA	TRBV6-5	TRBJ2-7	TGTGCCAGCAGTTACTCATTACCGACAGACGAGCAGTACTTC	CASSYSLPTDEQYF
few	NA	TRBV25-1	TRBJ1-4	TGTGCCAGCAGCCAACCCCGGAGCTCTAATGAAAAACTGTTTTTT	CASSQPRSSNEKLFF
NA	NA	TRBV12-3/TRBV12-4	TRBJ2-7	TGTGCCAGCAACAAGGGGTACAACGAGCAGTACTTC	CASNKGYNEQYF
NA	NA	TRBV4-1	TRBJ2-7	TGCGCCAGCAGCCAAGACGGGGACGAGCAGTACTTC	CASSQDGDEQYF
NA	NA	TRBV30	TRBJ1-6	TGTGCCTGGAGTGGTCTGTATAATTCACCCCTCCACTTT	CAWSGLYNSPLHF
NA	TRBD2	TRBV29-1	TRBJ2-1	TGCAGCGTCCTTAGCGGGAGACAATACAATGAGCAGTTCTTC	CSVLSGRQYNEQFF
once	NA	TRBV6-4	TRBJ2-2	TGTGCCAGCAGTCCTCGCCCAGCGGCGAACACCGGGGAGCTGTTTTTT	CASSPRPAANTGELFF
NA	NA	TRBV7-2	TRBJ2-7	TGTGCCAGCAGCCCAACTAGAGGTTCCTACGAGCAGTACTTC	CASSPTRGSYEQYF
NA	NA	TRBV10-3	TRBJ2-2	TGTGCCATCAATAGCGAGGCCAGTACGAACACCGGGGAGCTGTTTTTT	CAINSEASTNTGELFF
NA	NA	TRBV24-1	TRBJ1-4	TGTGCCATCGGGGGGGTAAATAGAAAACTGTTTTTT	CAIGGVNRKLFF
NA	TRBD2	TRBV24-1	TRBJ2-1	TGTGCCACCAGTCTATCCGGGACTAAAGAGAATGAGCAGTTCTTC	CATSLSGTKENEQFF
once	NA	TRBV5-1	TRBJ1-2	TGCGCCAGCAGCTTAGAAGAGGGTGGCTACACCTTC	CASSLEEGGYTF
NA	NA	TRBV9	TRBJ2-1	TGTGCCAGCAGCGTACTTGGGAGCTCCTACAATGAGCAGTTCTTC	CASSVLGSSYNEQFF
NA	TRBD1	TRBV10-2	TRBJ1-3	TGCGCCAGCAGCCCGGGACAGAGCTCTGGAAACACCATATATTTT	CASSPGQSSGNTIYF
NA	NA	TRBV4-1	TRBJ2-4	TGCGCCAGCAGCCAAATGGGCAGGGGATACATTCAGTACTTC	CASSQMGRGYIQYF
NA	TRBD1	TRBV25-1	TRBJ2-2	TGTGCCAGCAGTGAGACCGGGACAGGGGGCGGGGAGCTGTTTTTT	CASSETGTGGGELFF
NA	TRBD1	TRBV5-6	TRBJ2-2	TGTGCCAGCAACCGTTTAGACAGGGGGCGAACCGGGGAGCTGTTTTTT	CASNRLDRGRTGELFF
NA	TRBD1	TRBV11-1	TRBJ2-7	TGTGCCAGCACCCCACAGGGGGCGGGGTACGAGCAGTACTTC	CASTPQGAGYEQYF
NA	TRBD2	TRBV9	TRBJ2-2	TGTGCCAGCAGCCGGGGGGGAACAGGGTGGACCGGGGAGCTGTTTTTT	CASSRGGTGWTGELFF
NA	NA	TRBV4-3	TRBJ2-1	TGCGCCAGCAGCCCAGGCAGGTACAATGAGCAGTTCTTC	CASSPGRYNEQFF